These 31 T cell receptor beta chains came from one sample sequenced in a study of T-cell reconstitution after alpha-beta-depleted transplantation in children. For TCRbeta, the library was prepared with unique molecular identifiers. TCRdb ran MiXCR on the PCR reads and lists one entry per CDR3 protein. The repertoire has about 980,000 distinct CDR3 sequences, roughly 31% of them found once; the top ten carry about 28%. Sequenced material: PBMCs, mostly from graft donor cells, taken 360 days after TCRalphabeta/CD19-depleted stem cell transplant. Receptors were obtained from a boy in the first two years of life who had a stem cell transplant for SCID, so the T cells may come from the graft donor.

The genes are TRBV3-1 and TRBJ2-5, with D perhaps TRBD1 or TRBD2 (6 bases each). The CDR3 spans 18 residues. Per germline, CDR1 LGHDT and CDR2 YNNKEL (reference sequence). V was cut by 1 base and J by 1 base, with 19 bases left in between. The CDR3 loop is CASSQGLPVSGAQETQYF. In DNA form, the CDR3 reads TGTGCCAGCAGCCAAGGGTTACCGGTTTCGGGGGCCCAAGAGACCCAGTACTTC.

The chain joins TRBV2 to TRBJ2-3; no firm D call. CDR3 size: 17 residues. CDR1 and CDR2 (germline): SNHLY, FYNNEI. V gave up 3 bases and J gave up 2 bases, with 18 bases separating them. CDR3 loop: CASSDFLRYPYTDTQYF. CDR3 DNA sequence: TGTGCCAGCAGTGATTTCCTCAGGTACCCCTACACAGATACGCAGTATTTT.

The chain employs TRBV5-1 and TRBJ1-1; TRBD1 agrees at 7 bases. Trimming took 0 bases from V and 1 from J; bases not matched to a gene: 6. The length of the CDR3 is 16 residues. Germline V gives CDR1 SGHRS, CDR2 YFSETQ. CDR3 protein: CASSLGQGEGNTEAFF. CDR3 DNA sequence: TGCGCCAGCAGCTTGGGGCAGGGGGAGGGGAACACTGAAGCTTTCTTT.

This clonotype has only a few counts. For the CDR3, the DNA is TGTGCCAGCAGTATCGGACAGGGGGCAACCGGGGAGCTGTTTTTT. Its protein is CASSIGQGATGELFF. The genes are TRBV12-3 or TRBV12-4 and TRBJ2-2; TRBD1 matches at 11 bases. The CDR3 totals 15 residues. J lost 5 bases, V lost 5 bases, and 4 bases had no gene match.

The chain is built from TRBV20-1 and TRBJ2-5; 15 bases are a match to TRBD2. The junction had 10 bases not matched to a gene; V was cut back by 4 bases and J by 1 base. This CDR3 comprises 18 residues. Germline loops: CDR1 DFQATT, CDR2 SNEGSKA (reference sequence). CDR3 coding DNA: TGCAGTGCTATGGGACTAGCGGGGGGCCCCGCAATCCAAGAGACCCAGTACTTC. It yields the protein CSAMGLAGGPAIQETQYF.

In its sample, this clonotype was seen a few times. The chain employs TRBV28 and TRBJ2-1, with TRBD1 matching over 9 bases. The germline gives CDR1 MDHEN, CDR2 SYDVKM. The CDR3 contains 16 residues. The V segment lost 6 bases and the J segment 4 bases; nucleotides outside the gene matches: 10. The CDR3 bases are TGTGCCAGCAGGTCCTTCGGACAGGGGTCGTACAATGAGCAGTTCTTC. Amino acid sequence: CASRSFGQGSYNEQFF.

The chain uses TRBV6-2 or TRBV6-3 and TRBJ1-5; no definite D call. From germline, CDR1 is MNHEY and CDR2 SVGEGT. The CDR3 loop spans 13 amino acids. V lost 6 bases, J lost 4 bases, and 10 bases lay in between. The CDR3 loop reads CASSRIGNQPQHF. The CDR3 bases are TGTGCCAGCAGCCGGATCGGGAATCAGCCCCAGCATTTT.

CDR3 bases: TGTGCCAGCAGATTAGGGGGCACAGATACGCAGTATTTT. Encoded protein: CASRLGGTDTQYF. V gene TRBV6-5 combines with J gene TRBJ2-3, with D possibly TRBD1 on 5 matching bases. The CDR3 covers 13 residues. The V and J ends lost 6 bases and 1 base respectively, with 8 bases between them. CDR1 and CDR2 (germline): MNHEY, SVGAGI.

A few counts support this clonotype. This chain connects TRBV4-3 to TRBJ2-5; D ambiguous. Looked up from germline, CDR1 is LGHNA and CDR2 is YSLEER. The CDR3 spans 16 residues. Between the trimmed V and J ends, which lost 0 bases and 2 bases, there was a span of 13 bases. In DNA, the CDR3 is TGCGCCAGCAGCCAAGACCGGATTTTGCGGCAAGAGACCCAGTACTTC. This gives the protein CASSQDRILRQETQYF.

This clonotype was counted ten times or more. The V and J genes are TRBV29-1 and TRBJ2-3, with no clear D. Trimming shortened V by 7 bases and J by 2 bases, and 10 bases separated the two germline ends. Germline V gene lookup returns CDR1 SQVTM and CDR2 ANQGSEA. The CDR3 consists of 12 residues. As DNA, the CDR3 is TGCAGCGAACGACCCTTCACAGATACGCAGTATTTT. Translated, it gives CSERPFTDTQYF.

The CDR3: CASSQPTVAGSSYNEQFF. The CDR3 DNA sequence: TGCGCCAGCAGCCAACCTACGGTAGCGGGGTCGTCCTACAATGAGCAGTTCTTC. V and J are TRBV4-1 and TRBJ2-1; 8 positions agree with TRBD2. The V and J ends lost 2 bases and 1 base, in that order; junction bases with no gene match: 10. CDR1 and CDR2 from the germline V gene are MGHRA and YSYEKL. The CDR3 covers 18 residues.

The J gene is TRBJ2-1, the V gene TRBV12-3 or TRBV12-4, with D unresolved. The length of the CDR3 is 12 residues. The germline V and J ends were trimmed by 7 bases and 4 bases, with 8 bases remaining between them. This chain's CDR3 is CASMWGYNEQFF. In DNA form, the CDR3 reads TGTGCCAGCATGTGGGGATACAATGAGCAGTTCTTC.

The gene calls are TRBV12-3 or TRBV12-4 and TRBJ2-7; 10 nucleotides line up with TRBD2. The CDR3 runs 12 residues. Trimming at V came to 7 bases and at J to 9 bases, leaving 6 bases not matched to a gene. The CDR3 DNA reads as TGTGCCAGCACCATAGCGGGGGGTCGGCAGTACTTC. It translates to CASTIAGGRQYF.

The chain couples TRBV12-3 or TRBV12-4 to TRBJ1-5; 7 bases line up with TRBD1. This CDR3 is 15 amino acids long. Losses at the gene ends were 6 bases for V and 4 bases for J; bases not matched to a gene: 9. This CDR3 is CASRTGQAPNQPQHF. The CDR3 DNA reads as TGTGCCAGCAGGACCGGACAGGCCCCTAATCAGCCCCAGCATTTT.

This clonotype was counted between two and nine times. CDR3 sequence (DNA): TGTGCCAGCAGGCCCGATCCGGGACAGAGGGCTTTCTTT. As protein: CASRPDPGQRAFF. The rearrangement uses TRBV6-2 or TRBV6-3 and TRBJ1-1, with 7 positions matching TRBD1. Germline V gene data show CDR1 as MNHEY and CDR2 as SVGEGT. V was clipped by 6 bases and J by 11 bases; unmatched bases: 12. The CDR3 is made up of 13 amino acids.

This clonotype was recorded a few times. The rearrangement uses TRBV5-1 and TRBJ2-3; a weak D match, TRBD2 (5 bases). The CDR3 extends over 14 amino acids. Trimming left V 3 bases short and J 5 bases short, with 13 bases between. CDR1 is SGHRS, CDR2 YFSETQ, per germline. The CDR3 protein is CASSSGIGEDTQYF. CDR3 nucleotide sequence: TGCGCCAGCAGCTCCGGGATCGGGGAAGATACGCAGTATTTT.

This rearrangement joins TRBV9 to TRBJ1-2; D may be TRBD1 (5 bases). Trimming removed 4 bases at V and 8 bases at J, with 18 bases between. The CDR3 loop spans 14 amino acids. CDR1 and CDR2 (germline): SGDLS, YYNGEE. This chain's CDR3 is CASSPGGTERGYTF. In DNA, the CDR3 is TGTGCCAGCAGCCCCGGAGGGACGGAGCGAGGCTACACCTTC.

This clonotype turned up a few times. This chain joins TRBV12-3 or TRBV12-4 and TRBJ2-7, with D possibly TRBD2 on 6 matching bases. The CDR3 consists of 14 residues. V gave up 3 bases and J gave up 7 bases, with 16 bases separating them. CDR3 in amino acids: CASSFLGTAGEQYF. CDR3 nucleotides: TGTGCCAGCAGTTTTCTTGGGACTGCCGGGGAGCAGTACTTC.

The J gene is TRBJ1-2, the V gene TRBV3-1; 9 nucleotides match TRBD1. The J segment lost 7 bases and the V segment lost 1 base, leaving 10 bases of the junction unmatched. This CDR3 is 16 amino acids long. Germline V gene lookup returns CDR1 LGHDT and CDR2 YNNKEL (reference sequence). CDR3 sequence: CASSQVGTGHVSGYTF. The CDR3 DNA sequence: TGTGCCAGCAGCCAAGTGGGGACAGGGCATGTCAGTGGCTACACCTTC.

This clonotype appeared a few times. The chain has TRBV15 and TRBJ2-1, with 9 bases identical to TRBD1. Germline trimming cut 1 base from V and 6 bases from J; bases unmatched to any gene: 1. The CDR3 consists of 14 residues. CDR1 is LNHNV and CDR2 is YYDKDF in the germline V gene (reference sequence). DNA of the CDR3: TGTGCCACCAGCAGAGGGGACAGGGTCAATGAGCAGTTCTTC. It specifies CATSRGDRVNEQFF.

This chain connects TRBV29-1 to TRBJ2-5; D is ambiguous. This CDR3 comprises 12 residues. Germline assignment: CDR1 SQVTM and CDR2 ANQGSEA. V shed 3 bases and J shed 5 bases, with 10 bases lying between them. The DNA for the CDR3 is TGCAGCGTTGAGATCTTAGGGGAGACCCAGTACTTC. Translating it yields CSVEILGETQYF.

The V and J genes are TRBV28 and TRBJ1-1, with 7 nucleotides matching TRBD1. V lost 6 bases to trimming and J lost 1 base; unmatched junction nucleotides: 14. CDR3 length: 17 residues. The germline V gene has CDR1 MDHEN and CDR2 SYDVKM. The CDR3 coding sequence is TGTGCCAGCAGCCTTCCCCCCGGAGGGGGCCCGAACACTGAAGCTTTCTTT. Its protein is CASSLPPGGGPNTEAFF.

This clonotype was recorded a few times. The chain combines TRBV11-2 with TRBJ2-1; 8 bases agree with TRBD2. Germline CDR1 is SGHAT and CDR2 is FQNNGV. The V and J ends lost 3 bases and 3 bases, in that order; junction bases with no gene match: 7. The length of the CDR3 is 16 residues. The CDR3 region has the DNA TGTGCCAGCAGCTTCCTTACGGGGGGGATCTACAATGAGCAGTTCTTC. Its translation: CASSFLTGGIYNEQFF.

This clonotype was found a few times. The rearrangement joins TRBV5-1 to TRBJ2-7, with no clear D. The V end was cut by 4 bases, the J end by 4 bases, with 18 bases between. Per germline, CDR1 SGHRS and CDR2 YFSETQ. The CDR3 consists of 15 residues. The CDR3 nucleotides are TGCGCCAGCAGCCCCGCTCCCTCCCCGGGTTACGAGCAGTACTTC. This translates into CASSPAPSPGYEQYF.

The chain joins TRBV7-8 to TRBJ2-5; D is undetermined. The CDR3 consists of 15 residues. V was clipped by 1 base and J by 4 bases, with 13 bases between them. The germline V gene has CDR1 SGHVS and CDR2 FQNEAQ. CDR3 protein: CASSLVRLRGETQYF. The CDR3 nucleotides are TGTGCCAGCAGCTTAGTGAGACTTCGTGGAGAGACCCAGTACTTC.

About this clonotype: One end of the junction does not line up with germline, which may come from a read error. The rearrangement joins TRBV6-5 to TRBJ1-1, with 10 bases fitting TRBD1. CDR1 MNHEY and CDR2 SVGAGI come from the germline V gene. The CDR3 consists of 15 residues. The CDR3 protein is CAISYAGTGDTEAFF. The CDR3 DNA reads as TGTGCCATCAGTTACGCCGGGACAGGGGATACTGAAGCTTTCTTT.

In this sample, this clonotype turned up a few times. The chain carries TRBV15 and TRBJ2-1; TRBD1 aligns across 8 bases. Trimming removed 9 bases from V and 5 bases from J; junction bases left unmatched: 3. Germline assignment: CDR1 LNHNV and CDR2 YYDKDF (reference sequence). The CDR3 is 12 residues long. The CDR3 region is CATRDRHNEQFF. The CDR3 bases are TGTGCCACGAGGGACAGGCACAATGAGCAGTTCTTC.

The chain joins TRBV20-1 to TRBJ2-5; no clear D gene. V gave up 5 bases and J gave up 6 bases, with 13 bases separating them. Germline V CDR1 and CDR2: DFQATT, SNEGSKA (reference sequence). The CDR3 has 12 residues. The DNA of the CDR3 is TGCAGTGCTGGAAACTCGCAGAAGACCCAGTACTTC. Protein: CSAGNSQKTQYF.

This clonotype was seen a few times. The genes are TRBV2 and TRBJ2-1, with D perhaps TRBD1 or TRBD2 (6 bases each). Germline CDR1 reads SNHLY; CDR2 reads FYNNEI. This CDR3 contains 16 residues. V dropped 3 bases and J dropped 3 bases, with 15 bases sitting between them. The CDR3 bases are TGTGCCAGCAGTGATAACAGGGTCGGGGGCTACAATGAGCAGTTCTTC. It translates to CASSDNRVGGYNEQFF. The full variable domain, with the rest looked up from reference TRBV2 and TRBJ2-1, is EPEVTQTPSHQVTQMGQEVILRCVPISNHLYFYWYRQILGQKVEFLVSFYNNEISEKSEIFDDQFSVERPDGSNFTLKIRSTKLEDSAMYFCASSDNRVGGYNEQFFGPGTRLTVL.

The chain is built from TRBV5-1 and TRBJ2-3; 16 bases match TRBD2. The CDR3 has 17 amino acids. The germline V gene has CDR1 SGHRS and CDR2 YFSETQ. Trimming at V came to 4 bases and at J to 2 bases, leaving 4 bases not matched to a gene. CDR3 sequence (DNA): TGCGCCAGCAGCCCGGGACTAGCGGGGGGGACCACAGATACGCAGTATTTT. It translates to CASSPGLAGGTTDTQYF.

This clonotype was counted ten times or more. This chain uses TRBV10-3 with TRBJ2-7; 9 bases agree with TRBD1. V shed 8 bases, J shed 3 bases, and the junction held 5 bases outside the gene matches. Germline values: CDR1 ENHRY, CDR2 SYGVKD. The CDR3 totals 13 residues. The chain's CDR3 is CAIGRDRDYEQYF. Written as DNA, the CDR3 is TGTGCCATCGGCCGGGACAGGGACTACGAGCAGTACTTC.